This TCR beta chain was recovered during a study of regulatory T cells in long-lasting Graves disease. As to time point: persistent/refractory GD, antithyroid drugs over 5 years with positive TRAb. Preparation of the TCR library used RNA extracted from PBMCs. This clonotype was observed at least ten times. TCR beta libraries were built with iRepertoire HTBI primers and Arm-PCR of CDR3 regions. TCRdb re-analysed the multiplex PCR reads in MiXCR, keeping a single row per CDR3 protein. The sample contains about 310,000 distinct CDR3 sequences, 22% of which appear only once. Germline V CDR1 and CDR2: SNHLY, FYNNEI. The CDR3 runs to 14 residues. V was cut by 4 bases and J by 5 bases, with 11 bases left in between.

The V call is TRBV2, the J call TRBJ2-2, with no clear D. The clonotype originates from a female donor with Graves disease. The source material was peripheral blood mononuclear cells (PBMCs), sampled when the disease was refractory, from a patient treated with antithyroid drugs. CDR3: CASSVIIGTGELFF. The CDR3 bases are TGTGCCAGCAGTGTGATTATCGGGACCGGGGAGCTGTTTTTT. Drawing the rest from reference TRBV2 and TRBJ2-2, the complete variable domain is EPEVTQTPSHQVTQMGQEVILRCVPISNHLYFYWYRQILGQKVEFLVSFYNNEISEKSEIFDDQFSVERPDGSNFTLKIRSTKLEDSAMYFCASSVIIGTGELFFGEGSRLTVL.